In its sample, the clone carrying this T cell receptor (beta chain) was seen many times. Its specificity is not known. The CDR3 is made up of 11 amino acids. V lost 2 bases and J 8 bases, leaving 6 bases between the germline ends. The germline V gene encodes CDR1 ENHRY and CDR2 SYGVKD. Samples came from axillary lymph nodes draining the breast cancer. TCRdb ran MiXCR on the multiplex PCR reads and lists one entry per CDR3 protein. The sample consists of 150,000 to 200,000 distinct CDR3 sequences, around a third of them appearing once. This sample was taken from a study of breast tumors, draining lymph nodes, adjacent tissues. Study observations and caveats: That most tumor T cells come from lymph nodes remained unproven. Tumor TCR diversity was below lymph nodes but above nontumor tissue. The data were judged consistent with most tumor T cells coming from lymph node and expanding in tumor.

Sequenced material: axillary lymph node tissue. The TCR was taken from a female donor with breast cancer. Some clones in this sample may be carry-over from other donors' samples. This rearrangement joins TRBV10-3 to TRBJ1-2; D not certain. For the CDR3, the DNA is TGTGCCATCAGTGAGGCCGGGGGCTACACCTTC. This gives the protein CAISEAGGYTF.